These T cell receptor beta chains were read from a single sample in a study of T cells in Graves' hyperthyroidism and ophthalmopathy. TCRdb re-derived calls from the multiplex PCR reads in MiXCR, one entry per CDR3 protein. This sample has fewer than 900,000 distinct CDR3 sequences, with roughly 17% found just once. Sequenced input: blood. These receptors were taken from a young man with Graves' hyperthyroidism. Each CDR3 is given with its conserved first and last residue. The order of the fields is clone size, V gene, D gene, J gene, CDR3 DNA, CDR3 protein. D genes are given only for firm matches. Not all rows give a size; the values are once, few, many and, for expanded clones, a class.

few,TRBV7-9,-,TRBJ1-1,TGTGCCAGCAGCCCTAGTCCCGCTGAAGCTTTCTTT,CASSPSPAEAFF
-,TRBV19,TRBD2,TRBJ2-1,TGTGCCAGTAGTTCTGGCGGGAGGGGCGACAATGAGCAGTTCTTC,CASSSGGRGDNEQFF
many,TRBV6-1,-,TRBJ2-1,TGTGCCAGCCGACCCGGACAAGACAATGAGCAGTTCTTC,CASRPGQDNEQFF
-,TRBV7-2,TRBD1,TRBJ1-1,TGTGCCAGCAGCCGGACCAGGGGGAGCACTGAAGCTTTCTTT,CASSRTRGSTEAFF
few,TRBV6-2/TRBV6-3,-,TRBJ2-1,TGTGCCAGCAGTTACAAGAAAAATGAGCAGTTCTTC,CASSYKKNEQFF
many,TRBV2,TRBD2,TRBJ2-7,TGTGCCAGCAAGCGGGGAAGGGAGGCCTACGAGCAGTACTTC,CASKRGREAYEQYF
few,TRBV5-4,-,TRBJ2-3,TGTGCCAGCAGCTGGCGGGGTACAGATACGCAGTATTTT,CASSWRGTDTQYF
many,TRBV30,-,TRBJ2-5,TGTGCCTGGAGTGTGATGGGAATAACCCTGCAAGAGACCCAGTACTTC,CAWSVMGITLQETQYF
few,TRBV11-3,-,TRBJ2-3,TGTGCCAGCAGCTTAGTCGGGGAGGCTTGCCCCACAGATACGCAGTATTTT,CASSLVGEACPTDTQYF
few,TRBV27,-,TRBJ2-1,TGTGCCAGCAGTTTATCTCCAGCGCCCAGCTCCTACAATGAGCAGTTCTTC,CASSLSPAPSSYNEQFF
-,TRBV6-1,-,TRBJ1-5,TGTGCCAGCACCCGCAATAGCAATCAGCCCCAGCATTTT,CASTRNSNQPQHF
-,TRBV7-9,-,TRBJ1-2,TGTGCCAGCGGTCCAGGGAACTATGGCTACACCTTC,CASGPGNYGYTF
-,TRBV12-3/TRBV12-4,-,TRBJ1-3,TGTGCCAGCAGGCATACAGGGTCTGCTGGAAACACCATATATTTT,CASRHTGSAGNTIYF
many,TRBV29-1,-,TRBJ2-1,TGCAGCGTCGCCGGGACACCCGGTTACAATGAGCAGTTCTTC,CSVAGTPGYNEQFF
many,TRBV30,-,TRBJ2-2,TGTGCCTGGACTGACAGACCCACCGGGGAGCTGTTTTTT,CAWTDRPTGELFF
few,TRBV20-1,-,TRBJ2-1,TGCAGTGCTAACGACTTAAACAATGAGCAGTTCTTC,CSANDLNNEQFF
many,TRBV12-3/TRBV12-4,TRBD2,TRBJ2-1,TGTGCCAGCAGTAGGCTAGCGGGCGCCTACAATGAGCAGTTCTTC,CASSRLAGAYNEQFF
few,TRBV12-3/TRBV12-4,TRBD1,TRBJ2-1,TGTGCCAGCAGACCGTCAGGGGGAAGGAGCTCCTACAATGAGCAGTTCTTC,CASRPSGGRSSYNEQFF
-,TRBV7-8,-,TRBJ1-1,TGTGCCAGCAGCTCGCCAGAGGCAGGAGTTAACACTGAAGCTTTCTTT,CASSSPEAGVNTEAFF
many,TRBV29-1,TRBD2,TRBJ2-3,TGCAGCGTTGAAGAGGGACTAGCGGGAGATACAGATACGCAGTATTTT,CSVEEGLAGDTDTQYF
few,TRBV7-6,-,TRBJ1-6,TGTGCCAGCAGCGAGGGGGTATTGAGTAATTCACCCCTCCACTTT,CASSEGVLSNSPLHF
many,TRBV28,-,TRBJ2-7,TGTGCCAGCAGTTTGGGGGAGCAGTACTTC,CASSLGEQYF
-,TRBV10-3,-,TRBJ2-3,TGTGTCATCAGTGATTTGTTCTCGGGTCATACGCAGTATTTT,CVISDLFSGHTQYF
many,TRBV30,-,TRBJ2-3,TGTGTCCTGTCAGGGAGCACAGATACGCAGTATTTT,CVLSGSTDTQYF
few,TRBV4-2,-,TRBJ2-3,TGTGCCAGCAGCCAAGGGGAAGTACGAGATACGCAGTATTTT,CASSQGEVRDTQYF
few,TRBV19,-,TRBJ2-7,TGTGCCAGTAGTATAGATTTACGGGGGCCCCCCTACGAGCAGTACTTC,CASSIDLRGPPYEQYF
-,TRBV6-5,-,TRBJ1-2,TGTGCCAGCAGTTACGGGGGCGACGATGGCTACACCTTC,CASSYGGDDGYTF
-,TRBV27,-,TRBJ2-1,TGTGCCAGCAGTTTTTCTGCGGACAATGAGCAGTTCTTC,CASSFSADNEQFF
-,TRBV20-1,TRBD2,TRBJ2-5,TGCAGTGCTCGACTAGCGGGAGGGCTTCAAGAGACCCAGTACTTC,CSARLAGGLQETQYF
few,TRBV20-1,TRBD2,TRBJ2-5,TGCAGCTATAGCGGGAGCCCCGAAGAGACCCAGTACTTC,CSYSGSPEETQYF
-,TRBV14,-,TRBJ2-3,TGTGCCAGCAGCCATGGCGCTGCTCAGTATTTT,CASSHGAAQYF
-,TRBV6-6,TRBD2,TRBJ2-5,TGTGCCAGCAGTTACTCGGCAGGGAGGGTGAAAGAGACCCAGTACTTC,CASSYSAGRVKETQYF
-,TRBV19,TRBD1,TRBJ2-7,TGTGCCAGTAGTTCGGACAGGGGTCTCGACGAGCAGTACTTC,CASSSDRGLDEQYF
-,TRBV14,TRBD2,TRBJ2-7,TGTGCCAGCAGCCCCCCAGGTAGCGGGGCAGCCTACGAGCAGTACTTC,CASSPPGSGAAYEQYF
many,TRBV28,-,TRBJ2-3,TGTGCCAGCAGCTCTCCGGGCACAGATACGCAGTATTTT,CASSSPGTDTQYF
-,TRBV6-1,TRBD2,TRBJ2-1,TGTGCCAGCAGACGATTCGGGCTAGCGGGATTAGCCAATGAGCAGTTCTTC,CASRRFGLAGLANEQFF
few,TRBV20-1,-,TRBJ2-4,TGCAGTGCTAGGGGGGAGACATCTTCAAACATTCAGTACTTC,CSARGETSSNIQYF
-,TRBV5-5,-,TRBJ2-7,TGTGCCAGCAGCCGGGATGCTGGCGGCGGGTCCTACGAGCAGTACTTC,CASSRDAGGGSYEQYF
-,TRBV4-3,TRBD1,TRBJ1-1,TGCGCCAGCAGCCCGGACAGGGCTCCCACTGAAGCTTTCTTT,CASSPDRAPTEAFF
few,TRBV2,-,TRBJ1-6,TGTGCCAGCAATCTTCGGATGGGATCACCCCTCCACTTT,CASNLRMGSPLHF
-,TRBV12-3/TRBV12-4,-,TRBJ2-1,TGTGCCAGCAGTTCCGTCGATAATGAGCAGTTCTTC,CASSSVDNEQFF
-,TRBV5-5,TRBD1,TRBJ1-1,TGTGCCAGCAGCTTGGCCCCGACAGGGACCACTGAAGCTTTCTTT,CASSLAPTGTTEAFF
many,TRBV2,-,TRBJ2-2,TGTGCCAGCAGTGTCGTCGAACCCTACACCGGGGAGCTGTTTTTT,CASSVVEPYTGELFF
many,TRBV18,TRBD2,TRBJ2-1,TGTGCCAGCTCACCACCGGTGGGAGGGCACAATGAGCAGTTCTTC,CASSPPVGGHNEQFF
-,TRBV13,-,TRBJ2-7,TGTGCCAGCAGCTTAGCGGGGGCCGCGACCTACGAGCAGTACTTC,CASSLAGAATYEQYF
many,TRBV7-9,TRBD2,TRBJ2-1,TGTGCCAGCAGCAGGACTAGCGGATTCTACAATGAGCAGTTCTTC,CASSRTSGFYNEQFF
-,TRBV10-3,TRBD2,TRBJ2-5,TGTGCCATCACCAACAGCGGGAAACAAGAGACCCAGTACTTC,CAITNSGKQETQYF
many,TRBV11-3,-,TRBJ1-1,TGTGCCAGCAGCTTCCTGAACACTGAAGCTTTCTTT,CASSFLNTEAFF
-,TRBV24-1,-,TRBJ2-3,TGTGCCACCAGTGACCTGCGGAGCACAGATACGCAGTATTTT,CATSDLRSTDTQYF
few,TRBV20-1,-,TRBJ2-1,TGCAGTGCTAGAGGTCCGCATGAGCAGTTCTTC,CSARGPHEQFF